This T cell receptor beta chain was profiled in a study of Graves' ophthalmopathy and Graves' hyperthyroidism. This clonotype was seen many times. V dropped 4 bases and J dropped 7 bases, with 9 bases sitting between them. The CDR3 totals 11 residues. CDR1 is SGHRS and CDR2 is YFSETQ in the germline V gene. The study amplified TCR beta CDR3 regions using RNA transcripts. First-round RT-PCR employed HTBI primers, with a second-round multiplex PCR after it. MiXCR, applied by TCRdb to the multiplex PCR reads, yields one record per CDR3 protein. In the table there are 400,000 to 500,000 distinct CDR3 sequences, around 20% of which are singletons.

This rearrangement joins TRBV5-1 to TRBJ2-7; D is unclear. Sequenced input: peripheral blood. The TCR was taken from a young woman with stable Graves' hyperthyroidism. CDR3 DNA sequence: TGCGCCAGCAGCCTAGAAGGGGAGCAGTACTTC. Its protein product is CASSLEGEQYF. Combining the CDR3 with reference TRBV5-1 and TRBJ2-7 gives the whole variable domain KAGVTQTPRYLIKTRGQQVTLSCSPISGHRSVSWYQQTPGQGLQFLFEYFSETQRNKGNFPGRFSGRQFSNSRSEMNVSTLELGDSALYLCASSLEGEQYFGPGTRLTVT.